This paragraph reports one T cell receptor beta chain. The TCR beta CDR3 regions underwent amplification using RNA transcripts as the source. The TCR CDR3 first-round RT-PCR relied on the HTBI primer set. TCRdb reanalysed the multiplex PCR reads using MiXCR and keeps one entry per CDR3 protein. The table lists around 430,000 distinct CDR3 sequences, more than 12% of them singletons, with around a third in the top ten. The data are from a study of T cells in Graves' hyperthyroidism and ophthalmopathy. V was pared by 3 bases and J by 6 bases, with 9 bases of the junction left unmatched. Germline assignment: CDR1 DFQATT and CDR2 SNEGSKA (reference sequence). CDR3 length: 14 residues.

The chain has TRBV20-1 and TRBJ1-2, with 8 bases fitting TRBD1. The clonotype was recovered from a woman aged 25-40 years with Graves' hyperthyroidism. The sample taken for sequencing was blood. The CDR3 DNA follows: TGCAGTGCTAGGGGACAGGACTTAGAGGATGGCTACACCTTC. Amino acid sequence: CSARGQDLEDGYTF.